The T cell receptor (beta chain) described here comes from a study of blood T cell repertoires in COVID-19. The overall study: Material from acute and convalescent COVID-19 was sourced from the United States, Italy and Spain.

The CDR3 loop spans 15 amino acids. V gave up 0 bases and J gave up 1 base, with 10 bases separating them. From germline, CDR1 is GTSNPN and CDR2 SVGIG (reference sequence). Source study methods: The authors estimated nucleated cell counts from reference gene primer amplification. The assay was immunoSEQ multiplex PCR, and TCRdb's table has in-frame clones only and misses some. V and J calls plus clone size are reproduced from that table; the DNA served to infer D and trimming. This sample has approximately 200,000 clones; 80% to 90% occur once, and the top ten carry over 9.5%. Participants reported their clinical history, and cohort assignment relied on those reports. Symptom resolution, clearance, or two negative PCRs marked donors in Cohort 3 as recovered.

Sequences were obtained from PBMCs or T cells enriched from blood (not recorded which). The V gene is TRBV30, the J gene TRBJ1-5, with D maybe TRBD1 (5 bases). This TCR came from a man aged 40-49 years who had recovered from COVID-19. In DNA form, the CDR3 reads TGTGCCTGGAGTGTGGGGGGGTTCAGCAATCAGCCCCAGCATTTT. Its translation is CAWSVGGFSNQPQHF.